This entry describes one T cell receptor (beta chain). Its antigen remains undetermined. No base quality values were provided; no much bigger clone lies one nucleotide off. The V and J ends are trimmed by 3 bases and 7 bases, leaving 17 bases between them. CDR1 and CDR2 (SEHNR, FQNEAQ) derive from the germline V gene (reference sequence). The CDR3 contains 15 residues, cysteine and phenylalanine counted. The kept DNA is CDR3 alone, 45 bases in frame from the first base. The data were obtained in a study of PD-1 blockade in mismatch repair-deficient tumors (dated by TCRdb to 2016 to 2017). Some background on the complete study: Between late 2013 and 2016, roughly 78 consecutive patients with some 11 mismatch repair-deficient cancer types, all previously treated and progressing, were enrolled in the trial. Deep sequencing of TCR CDR3 regions was used to track tumor-associated T cell clones in peripheral blood of patients responding to PD-1 blockade. The study at large found these results: After pembrolizumab, tumor-resident clones, which were often undetectable in blood before treatment, expanded rapidly and then contracted, generally ahead of radiologic responses.

The sample's time point, from its label and the paper: peripheral blood 12 weeks after first pembrolizumab dose. For every enrolled patient, mismatch repair deficiency was confirmed by either polymerase chain reaction or immunohistochemistry. TCR sequencing was performed for a few patients who responded to pembrolizumab therapy. Pembrolizumab PD-1 blockade was prospectively tested in advanced mismatch repair-deficient cancers, regardless of tissue of origin, in the phase II trial. Serial peripheral blood T cell samples were collected before and at multiple times after starting PD-1 blockade. Blood sampling times were reported as weeks after the first pembrolizumab dose. Library preparation used the immunoSEQ multiplex PCR assay. Held by TCRdb, this immuneACCESS table contains in-frame sequences only and omits some clones. Under half of the omission traces to an unresolved V gene where checked; the cause of the rest is unknown. This sample holds over 20,000 clones; more than 80% were observed only once. The ten largest clones represent 20% of the sample.

This clonotype originated in an adult with mismatch repair-deficient cancer. The source material was peripheral blood, sampled 12 weeks after starting pembrolizumab. Rearrangement joined TRBV7-9 to TRBJ2-3; perhaps TRBD2 is the D gene, with 6 bases matching. For the CDR3, the sequence is CASSLGSGWGNTQYF. The DNA is as follows: TGTGCCAGCAGCTTGGGTAGCGGCTGGGGAAATACGCAGTATTTT.